This T cell receptor beta chain is drawn from a study of technical replicates of blood from several donors. The CDR3 loop spans 15 amino acids. Germline V lookup: CDR1 MNHNY, CDR2 SVGAGI (reference sequence). Unmatched junction bases numbered 2, after V lost 6 bases and J lost 2 bases. Data came from immunoSEQ multiplex PCR; TCRdb stores just in-frame clones and leaves some out. The sample yields 55,000 to 65,000 clones, over 85% seen once. The chain links TRBV6-6 to TRBJ1-3, with 12 bases matching TRBD1. The sample taken for sequencing was PBMCs. This sequence originates from a human donor in good health. Some clones in this sample may be carry-over from other donors' samples. CDR3 protein: CASRGQGATGNTIYF. DNA for the CDR3: TGTGCCAGCAGGGGACAGGGGGCCACTGGAAACACCATATATTTT.